This T cell receptor beta chain was obtained from a study of blood T cell repertoires in COVID-19. In the original analysis: Quantification of nucleated cells was approximated via reference gene primer amplification. Assay used: immunoSEQ multiplex PCR; TCRdb lists only in-frame clones, some missing. V and J calls and clone size follow that table, whereas D and trimming were derived from the DNA. This sample has almost 250,000 clones; approximately 90% occur once, and the top ten carry about 4%. Sequenced input: PBMCs or T cells enriched from blood (not recorded which). The receptor's source is a woman in her 30s who had recovered from COVID-19.

The CDR3 sequence is CASSQEGHLAGGIEQYF. Here the CDR3 DNA reads TGTGCCAGCAGCCAAGAGGGACACTTAGCGGGAGGTATCGAGCAGTACTTC. The chain employs TRBV4-2 and TRBJ2-7; 10 bases line up with TRBD2. This CDR3 is built from 17 residues. Germline V gives CDR1 LGHNA, CDR2 YNFKEQ. The V and J ends lost 0 bases and 6 bases, in that order; junction bases with no gene match: 11.